This TCR beta chain was sequenced during a study of shared clonotypes between healthy human individuals. In this sample, this clone turned up a few times. Its target is not known. Donors comprised healthy HIV-negative adults lacking recent acute infections or vaccinations. The germline V and J ends were trimmed by 3 bases and 0 bases, with 18 bases remaining between them. Germline V gene sequence: CDR1 SGHDT, CDR2 YYEEEE. The CDR3 sequence is 17 residues long. Some clones are missing from TCRdb's copy, which holds only in-frame ones; the method was immunoSEQ multiplex PCR. The repertoire consists of hundreds of thousands of clones, with around 72% occurring once and the leading ten covering less than 2%. Regarding the study as a whole: Naive subsets, compared against memory subsets, generally had larger estimated richness values. Few donors limited the genetic and exposure-history diversity represented.

What was sequenced was memory CD4+ T cells sorted from blood. As to subset: CD45RA-negative fraction. The rearrangement links TRBV5-6 to TRBJ1-1, with D hard to call. This TCR was sampled from a woman aged 30 to 39 in good health. CDR3 in amino acids: CASSYSEPGYMNTEAFF. The CDR3 region has the DNA TGTGCCAGCAGCTATTCAGAGCCGGGCTACATGAACACTGAAGCTTTCTTT.